These T cell receptor beta chains were read from a single sample in a study of T cell responses to AZD1222 COVID-19 vaccine. Generated by immunoSEQ multiplex PCR, the TCRdb table keeps only in-frame clones and is missing some. The profile shows about 130,000 clones, approximately 91% of them singletons. The material was peripheral blood, obtained 28 days after the second AZD1222 dose. The origin of the receptors is an adult who received the AZD1222 COVID-19 vaccine. CDR3s include the opening cysteine and the closing phenylalanine or tryptophan. A D gene is named only where the DNA matches it firmly.

J	V	D	DNA	CDR3
TRBJ2-1	TRBV2	NA	TGTGCCAGCAGTGAGGGGTTTAGGCAGGGTGAGCAGTTCTTC	CASSEGFRQGEQFF
TRBJ1-5	TRBV5-8	TRBD1	TGTGCCAGCAGCCCGGGACAGGGGACAGGCAATCAGCCCCAGCATTTT	CASSPGQGTGNQPQHF
TRBJ2-7	TRBV6-1	NA	TGTGCCATAAGAAAGACGGGGTACGAGCAGTACTTC	CAIRKTGYEQYF
TRBJ2-2	TRBV7-4	TRBD2	TGTGCCAGCAGCTCCGGGACTAGCGGGAGGAAGGGGAACACCGGGGAGCTGTTTTTT	CASSSGTSGRKGNTGELFF
TRBJ1-5	TRBV12-3/TRBV12-4	NA	TGTGCCTCCGGGATTGGTTGGGAACAGCCCCAGCATTTT	CASGIGWEQPQHF
TRBJ1-4	TRBV28	NA	TGTGCCAGCAGTTTGTTGGGAACTAATGAAAAACTGTTTTTT	CASSLLGTNEKLFF
TRBJ2-3	TRBV27	NA	TGTGCCAGCAGTTTAACAGGGTGGGCTAGCACAGATACGCAGTATTTT	CASSLTGWASTDTQYF
TRBJ1-4	TRBV29-1	NA	TGCAGCGTTGGTGGTGTGGGGGCAACTAATGAAAAACTGTTTTTT	CSVGGVGATNEKLFF
TRBJ1-2	TRBV7-3	NA	TGTGCCAGCAGCCCCCGTGGTGGGTCCACCAAGGATAACTATGGCTACACCTTC	CASSPRGGSTKDNYGYTF
TRBJ2-1	TRBV4-1	NA	TGCGCCAGCAGCCAAAACCCCAGGTACCCTGGGGATGAGCAGTTCTTC	CASSQNPRYPGDEQFF
TRBJ2-3	TRBV6-5	NA	TGTGCCAGCAAACTGGGCAGGGACACAGATACGCAGTATTTT	CASKLGRDTDTQYF
TRBJ2-2	TRBV28	NA	TGTGCCAGCAGTGGACAGTACGGGGAGCTGTTTTTT	CASSGQYGELFF
TRBJ2-7	TRBV6-5	TRBD2	TGTGCCAGCAGGGATAAAGCGGGATCTTACGAGCAGTACTTC	CASRDKAGSYEQYF
TRBJ2-1	TRBV12-5	NA	TGTGCTAGTGGTTTGACCCCAGTATGGGGCTCCTACAATGAGCAGTTCTTC	CASGLTPVWGSYNEQFF
TRBJ2-7	TRBV20-1	NA	TGCAGTGCTAGAGATCGACCCAGTGAGTACTTC	CSARDRPSEYF
TRBJ1-1	TRBV6-1	NA	TGTGCCAGCAGTGAAAGGCCGACCACTGAAGCTTTCTTT	CASSERPTTEAFF
TRBJ1-1	TRBV7-6	NA	TGTGCCAGCAGCTTAGTTGACGCGAGGAACACTGAAGCTTTCTTT	CASSLVDARNTEAFF
TRBJ2-3	TRBV24-1	NA	TGTGCCACCAGTGATGTACTCGAGCCCTCCCCGGATACGCAGTATTTT	CATSDVLEPSPDTQYF